These 3 T cell receptor beta chains were all obtained from the same sample, sequenced in a study of T cell responses to AZD1222 COVID-19 vaccine. Here immunoSEQ multiplex PCR was the method, and the copy in TCRdb shows in-frame clones only, minus some. Altogether over 85,000 clones are present, roughly 86% being singletons, with the ten largest covering 4% to 6%. This material consisted of peripheral blood, taken on day 0 of AZD1222 vaccination. These receptors were collected from an adult in good health.

The V and J genes are TRBV9 and TRBJ2-7; 8 bases fit TRBD2. The junction had 9 bases not matched to a gene; V was cut back by 5 bases and J by 5 bases. Germline CDR1 is SGDLS and CDR2 is YYNGEE. The CDR3 loop spans 14 amino acids. The CDR3 sequence is CASSMGLGAHEQYF. CDR3 nucleotides: TGTGCCAGCAGTATGGGACTAGGGGCCCACGAGCAGTACTTC.

The V gene is TRBV27, the J gene TRBJ1-5; 7 positions agree with TRBD1. The junction had 6 bases not matched to a gene; V was cut back by 2 bases and J by 5 bases. The CDR3 is made up of 15 amino acids. Germline CDR1 is MNHEY and CDR2 is SMNVEV (reference sequence). The CDR3 sequence is CASSLQGGAHQPQHF. The CDR3 bases are TGTGCCAGCAGTTTACAAGGGGGCGCCCATCAGCCCCAGCATTTT.

This clone was seen a single time. The chain uses TRBV7-9 and TRBJ1-2; D might be TRBD1 (5 bases). Germline-derived CDR1 and CDR2 are SEHNR and FQNEAQ (reference sequence). The CDR3 sequence is 13 residues long. The germline V and J ends were trimmed by 2 bases and 6 bases, with 10 bases remaining between them. The CDR3 coding sequence is TGTGCCAGCAGCTTATATGAAGGGGATGGCTACACCTTC. Translation gives CASSLYEGDGYTF.